Below are 18 T cell receptor beta chains sequenced from a single sample in a study of blood T cell repertoires in COVID-19. Profiling relied on immunoSEQ multiplex PCR, and the TCRdb table lists in-frame clones only, not all of them. This sample carries 100,000 to 150,000 clones, 81% of them seen once, and the ten largest clones take roughly 8.1%. The sample was peripheral blood. Receptors originate from a woman aged 60-75 years with active or convalescent COVID-19.

V and J are TRBV27 and TRBJ1-5; weak D call: TRBD1 (6 bases). Trimming shortened V by 6 bases and J by 2 bases, and 11 bases separated the two germline ends. CDR1 and CDR2 from the germline V gene are MNHEY and SMNVEV (reference sequence). This CDR3 is 14 amino acids long. Here the CDR3 DNA reads TGTGCCAGCAGCACAGGGTTGGGCAATCAGCCCCAGCATTTT. Translating it yields CASSTGLGNQPQHF.

The chain links TRBV28 to TRBJ2-7; weak D call: TRBD1 (6 bases). The CDR3 consists of 14 residues. Trimming took off 2 bases at V and 3 bases at J, with 11 bases between the two ends. Per the germline V gene, CDR1 is MDHEN and CDR2 is SYDVKM. CDR3 coding DNA: TGTGCCAGCAGTTTAAACAGGGTCCTCTACGAGCAGTACTTC. Its protein product is CASSLNRVLYEQYF.

The V call is TRBV20-1, the J call TRBJ2-3, with 11 bases matching TRBD2. Trimming removed 3 bases from V and 3 bases from J; junction bases left unmatched: 5. The CDR3 runs 15 residues. Germline V gene sequence: CDR1 DFQATT, CDR2 SNEGSKA (reference sequence). CDR3 protein: CSASSTSGETDTQYF. The CDR3 bases are TGCAGTGCTAGTTCGACTAGCGGGGAAACAGATACGCAGTATTTT.

The chain links TRBV5-1 to TRBJ1-1; D not certain. Germline V gene lookup returns CDR1 SGHRS and CDR2 YFSETQ. There are 15 residues in the CDR3. V lost 2 bases, J lost 5 bases, and 16 bases lay in between. Here the CDR3 reads CASSFKGPRETEAFF. DNA for the CDR3: TGCGCCAGCAGCTTCAAAGGCCCCCGGGAAACTGAAGCTTTCTTT.

The CDR3 DNA sequence: TGTGCCAGCAGTTCCCTATGGCGGGAGGGCCAAGGAGAGCAGTTCTTC. Protein product: CASSSLWREGQGEQFF. The chain employs TRBV27 and TRBJ2-1, with 9 bases matching TRBD2. Germline-derived CDR1 and CDR2 are MNHEY and SMNVEV (reference sequence). This CDR3 region has 16 residues. The trim removed 4 bases at V and 10 bases at J, leaving 14 bases unmatched.

The chain couples TRBV28 to TRBJ2-4, with D possibly matching TRBD2 (5 bases). This CDR3 has 16 amino acids. V was shortened by 3 bases and J by 0 bases, with 12 bases between the two germline ends. The germline gives CDR1 MDHEN, CDR2 SYDVKM. The CDR3 protein is CASSFRRSLAKNIQYF. DNA of the CDR3: TGTGCCAGCAGTTTTAGGAGGTCACTAGCCAAAAACATTCAGTACTTC.

This clone was detected once. The V gene is TRBV10-3, the J gene TRBJ2-7; D possibly corresponds to TRBD1 (6 bases). The CDR3 is made up of 12 amino acids. CDR1 is ENHRY, CDR2 SYGVKD, per germline. Trimming removed 6 bases at V and 4 bases at J, with 10 bases between. The CDR3 DNA is TGTGCCATCAGCGCCCAGGGGTACGAGCAGTACGTC. Translated: CAISAQGYEQYV.

V is TRBV5-1 and J is TRBJ2-7; 12 bases map to TRBD2. Germline loops: CDR1 SGHRS, CDR2 YFSETQ. The CDR3 extends over 15 amino acids. Losses at the gene ends were 0 bases for V and 6 bases for J; bases not matched to a gene: 4. The CDR3 bases are TGCGCCAGCAGCTTGGATCCTAGCGGGGGGGGCGAGCAGTACGTC. As protein: CASSLDPSGGGEQYV.

A few counts support this clone. The chain combines TRBV29-1 with TRBJ1-5, with 9 bases that match TRBD1. The CDR3 is 13 residues long. Germline assignment: CDR1 SQVTM and CDR2 ANQGSEA. Trimming took 6 bases from V and 6 from J; bases not matched to a gene: 6. The CDR3 sequence is CSVGDRAGQPQHF. The CDR3 DNA reads as TGCAGCGTGGGGGACAGGGCTGGTCAGCCCCAGCATTTT.

The chain uses TRBV5-8 and TRBJ2-2; 11 positions match TRBD2. The CDR3 has 18 amino acids. Germline trimming cut 4 bases from V and 1 base from J; bases unmatched to any gene: 9. Germline CDR1 SGHTS, CDR2 YDEGEE. CDR3: CASSLVRLAGGNTGELFF. CDR3 in DNA: TGTGCCAGCAGCCTCGTCCGGCTAGCGGGAGGGAACACCGGGGAGCTGTTTTTT.

The chain carries TRBV5-1 and TRBJ1-2; tentative D call: TRBD1 (6 bases). Germline loops: CDR1 SGHRS, CDR2 YFSETQ. Trimming stripped 4 bases from V and 4 bases from J, with 20 bases between. CDR3 size: 16 residues. CDR3 in amino acids: CASSPRGGPSPYGYTF. CDR3 bases: TGCGCCAGCAGCCCCCGCGGGGGGCCTTCTCCCTATGGCTACACCTTC.

CDR3 region: CASSGGTGYGYTF. CDR3 bases: TGCGCCAGCAGCGGGGGGACGGGCTATGGCTACACCTTC. The chain joins TRBV5-1 to TRBJ1-2, with D possibly TRBD1 on 5 matching bases. Trimming removed 4 bases from V and 4 bases from J, with 11 bases in between. The CDR3 extends over 13 amino acids. Looked up from germline, CDR1 is SGHRS and CDR2 is YFSETQ.

This chain links TRBV3-1 (or the pseudogene TRBV3-2) with TRBJ1-1; 11 bases agree with TRBD1. The germline CDR1 and CDR2 sequences are LGHDT and YNNKEL (reference sequence). The CDR3 loop spans 14 amino acids. V was clipped by 9 bases and J by 4 bases; unmatched bases: 7. Here the CDR3 DNA reads TGTGCCAGTCGGGACAGGGGGAAGGCCACTGAAGCTTTCTTT. It specifies CASRDRGKATEAFF.

The chain links TRBV6-5 to TRBJ2-1, with 12 bases fitting TRBD2. The CDR3 length is 16 residues. With V trimmed by 2 bases and J by 4 bases, 3 bases remained unmatched. Germline assignment: CDR1 MNHEY and CDR2 SVGAGI. This CDR3 reads CASSYPGLAGYNEQFF. CDR3 DNA: TGTGCCAGCAGTTACCCCGGACTAGCGGGGTACAATGAGCAGTTCTTC.

This clone came up many times. The rearrangement joins TRBV5-1 to TRBJ2-2; a weak D match, TRBD1 (6 bases). Trimming took 6 bases from V and 1 from J, leaving 13 bases between them. The germline V gene has CDR1 SGHRS and CDR2 YFSETQ. There are 15 residues in the CDR3. The CDR3 protein is CASKVTGQNTGELFF. Here the CDR3 DNA reads TGCGCCAGCAAAGTCACAGGGCAGAACACCGGGGAGCTGTTTTTT.

The chain is built from TRBV6-2 or TRBV6-3 and TRBJ2-2; 12 bases match TRBD2. V was pared by 1 base and J by 1 base, with 7 bases of the junction left unmatched. Germline V gene lookup returns CDR1 MNHEY and CDR2 SVGEGT. The CDR3 extends over 19 amino acids. This CDR3 reads CASSYLRLAGGMNTGELFF. CDR3 DNA: TGTGCCAGCAGTTACTTAAGGCTAGCGGGAGGGATGAACACCGGGGAGCTGTTTTTT.

The V call is TRBV27, the J call TRBJ1-1, with D maybe TRBD1 (5 bases). This CDR3 is built from 13 residues. The germline CDR1 and CDR2 sequences are MNHEY and SMNVEV (reference sequence). V gave up 6 bases and J gave up 5 bases, with 13 bases separating them. CDR3 nucleotide sequence: TGTGCCAGCAGACCTCTGCGGGGGACTGAAGCTTTCTTT. As protein: CASRPLRGTEAFF.

This clone was seen only once. In DNA form, the CDR3 reads TGTGCCAGCAGTTTAATCCGACAGGGGGACGGCTACACCTTC. Translated, it gives CASSLIRQGDGYTF. V gene TRBV28 combines with J gene TRBJ1-2; 9 bases align to TRBD1. The CDR3 has 14 residues. Per the germline V gene, CDR1 is MDHEN and CDR2 is SYDVKM. V dropped 2 bases and J dropped 8; count of bases not matched to a gene: 6.